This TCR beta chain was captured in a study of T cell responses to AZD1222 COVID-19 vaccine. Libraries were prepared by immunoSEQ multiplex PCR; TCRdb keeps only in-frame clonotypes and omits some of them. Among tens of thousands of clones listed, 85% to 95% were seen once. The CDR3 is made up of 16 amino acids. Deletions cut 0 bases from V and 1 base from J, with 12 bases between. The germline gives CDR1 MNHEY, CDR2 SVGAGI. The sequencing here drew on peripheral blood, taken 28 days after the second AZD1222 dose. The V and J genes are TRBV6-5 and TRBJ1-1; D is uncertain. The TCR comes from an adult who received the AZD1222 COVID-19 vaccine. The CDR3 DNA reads TGTGCCAGCAGTTACTCGATATTCGGGGAGAACACTGAAGCTTTCTTT. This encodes CASSYSIFGENTEAFF.